The 8 T cell receptor beta chains below come from one sample, sequenced in a study of T cell repertoires in cytomegalovirus infection. TCRdb re-derived calls from the reads in MiXCR, one entry per CDR3 protein. The top ten clones hold about 6% of a sample with roughly 230,000 distinct CDR3 sequences, around 6.4% of them seen once. What was sequenced was PBMCs. The receptors here all came from a human donor in good health (CMV status not recorded). Some clones in this sample may be carry-over from other donors' samples.

This clonotype was seen ten or more times. The chain employs TRBV28 and TRBJ2-3; no firm D call. Trimming pared 6 bases from V and 2 bases from J, leaving 9 bases between. The CDR3 contains 13 residues. Looked up from germline, CDR1 is MDHEN and CDR2 is SYDVKM. CDR3 nucleotides: TGTGCCAGCAGATCACAGCTCACAGATACGCAGTATTTT. This encodes CASRSQLTDTQYF.

The sample holds many counts of this clonotype. This chain uses TRBV15 with TRBJ2-1; D might be TRBD2 (6 bases). V lost 1 base, J lost 6 bases, and 10 bases lay in between. The CDR3 contains 14 residues. Germline CDR1 LNHNV, CDR2 YYDKDF (reference sequence). In nucleotides, the CDR3 is TGTGCCACCAGCAGAGGTGGGACTTTCAATGAGCAGTTCTTC. This encodes CATSRGGTFNEQFF.

This clonotype was observed many times. The J gene is TRBJ2-1, the V gene TRBV6-2 or TRBV6-3; 10 bases map to TRBD2. In germline, CDR1 is MNHEY, CDR2 SVGEGT. The CDR3 runs 16 residues. Trimming removed 0 bases from V and 8 bases from J; junction bases left unmatched: 7. This CDR3 is CASSYSSGGARHEQFF. The CDR3 DNA is TGTGCCAGCAGTTACTCGAGCGGGGGGGCCAGGCATGAGCAGTTCTTC.

This clonotype was counted ten times or more. The chain links TRBV7-2 to TRBJ1-2; no firm D call. Germline assignment: CDR1 SGHTA and CDR2 FQGNSA. The germline V and J ends were trimmed by 5 bases and 3 bases, with 4 bases remaining between them. The CDR3 consists of 11 residues. The CDR3 spells CASSDHYGYTF. DNA of the CDR3: TGTGCCAGCAGCGACCACTATGGCTACACCTTC.

This clonotype was counted many times. The rearrangement links TRBV12-3 or TRBV12-4 to TRBJ2-3, with D perhaps matching TRBD2 (6 bases). Trimming cost V 5 bases and J 1 base, with 19 bases left between them. The CDR3 spans 17 residues. The CDR3, as DNA: TGTGCCAGCAGTCAGCTTGGACGGGGCGGGGGCACAGATACGCAGTATTTT. Residues: CASSQLGRGGGTDTQYF.

This clonotype was counted at least ten times. The chain carries TRBV7-9 and TRBJ2-5, with TRBD1 identical over 11 bases. Germline V lookup: CDR1 SEHNR, CDR2 FQNEAQ (reference sequence). The CDR3 length is 16 residues. With V trimmed by 5 bases and J by 5 bases, 10 bases remained unmatched. CDR3 sequence reads: CASSGSDRGLEETQYF. The CDR3 nucleotides are TGTGCCAGCAGCGGATCGGACAGGGGGCTGGAGGAGACCCAGTACTTC. The whole variable domain, remainder taken from reference TRBV7-9 and TRBJ2-5, is DTGVSQNPRHKITKRGQNVTFRCDPISEHNRLYWYRQTLGQGPEFLTYFQNEAQLEKSRLLSDRFSAERPKGSFSTLEIQRTEQGDSAMYLCASSGSDRGLEETQYFGPGTRLLVL.

The V gene is TRBV5-1, the J gene TRBJ2-1; weak D call: TRBD2 (6 bases). V gave up 0 bases and J gave up 0 bases, with 13 bases separating them. The CDR3 covers 17 residues. Per the germline V gene, CDR1 is SGHRS and CDR2 is YFSETQ. The CDR3 is CASSLVQGLNSYNEQFF. CDR3 coding DNA: TGCGCCAGCAGCTTGGTTCAGGGACTCAACTCCTACAATGAGCAGTTCTTC.

This clonotype was seen ten or more times. As DNA, the CDR3 is TGTGCCAGCAGGCCCTTAGGGTCGGTTAATTCACCCCTCCACTTT. This sequence encodes CASRPLGSVNSPLHF. The chain joins TRBV28 to TRBJ1-6; D unclear. Germline-derived CDR1 and CDR2 are MDHEN and SYDVKM. Trimming pared 6 bases from V and 6 bases from J, leaving 15 bases between. The CDR3 sequence is 15 residues long.